The source of this TCR beta chain is a study of CD8 T cells in Susac syndrome. V shed 7 bases and J shed 8 bases, with 12 bases lying between them. Germline CDR1 and CDR2: SNHLY and FYNNEI. This CDR3 is 12 amino acids long. Random hexamers primed reverse transcription of about 0.5 to 1 ug RNA. TCRdb passed the immunoSEQ multiplex PCR reads through MiXCR, listing each CDR3 protein once. The sample consists of around 230,000 distinct CDR3 sequences, nearly 97% of them appearing once. The receptor was derived from a human donor with multiple sclerosis. The V and J genes are TRBV2 and TRBJ2-1; D is unresolved. The sample was CD4+ T cells from PBMCs. The DNA for the CDR3 is TGTGCCAGCAAAGCCCCAGGCGATGAGCAGTTCTTC. It codes for CASKAPGDEQFF.